This T cell receptor (beta chain) is from a study of cytomegalovirus exposure and HLA in healthy donors. Study-wide background: Of all 380 or so donors who were genotyped, 81% belonged to the Caucasian-associated ancestry cluster.

The germline CDR1 and CDR2 sequences are MNHEY and SVGAGI. The CDR3 length is 14 residues. V shed 7 bases and J shed 4 bases, with 13 bases lying between them. PCR amplification relied on 60 Vbeta primers (plus 13 Jbeta primers). Libraries were prepared by immunoSEQ multiplex PCR; TCRdb keeps only in-frame clonotypes and omits some of them. The data show about 130,000 clones, about 78% seen once. The TCR was taken from a human donor in good health. The rearrangement joins TRBV6-5 to TRBJ1-4; D may be TRBD1 (5 bases). The sequenced sample consisted of PBMCs. The CDR3 sequence: CASTFSGGNEKLFF. The CDR3 nucleotides are TGTGCCAGCACCTTCAGCGGGGGTAATGAAAAACTGTTTTTT.